Following are 21 T cell receptor beta chains from one sample sequenced in a study of control samples from healthy donors and cancer patients. The repertoire was sequenced with immunoSEQ multiplex PCR; TCRdb's copy has only in-frame clones and lacks some. The top ten hold approximately 6.3% of the sample, which has 400,000 to 500,000 clones, about nine tenths seen once. Sequenced sample: PBMCs. The receptor set was obtained from a man in his forties with head and neck cancer.

The chain combines TRBV4-1 with TRBJ2-1; 8 bases fit TRBD1. Germline CDR1 and CDR2: MGHRA and YSYEKL. The junction had 12 bases not matched to a gene; V was cut back by 7 bases and J by 7 bases. This CDR3 spans 15 amino acids. In nucleotides, the CDR3 is TGCGCCAGCACCCGATTCCTGGACAGGGAGAATGAGCAGTTCTTC. This encodes CASTRFLDRENEQFF.

The V call is TRBV19, the J call TRBJ1-1; D ambiguous. Germline-derived CDR1 and CDR2 are LNHDA and SQIVND (reference sequence). CDR3 length: 13 residues. The ends were cut back, 5 bases at V and 1 base at J, with 8 bases in the middle. In DNA form, the CDR3 reads TGTGCCAGTAGTCCCGTTACGAACACTGAAGCTTTCTTT. It translates to CASSPVTNTEAFF.

The rearrangement links TRBV7-9 to TRBJ2-4, with 9 bases that match TRBD2. Germline V lookup: CDR1 SEHNR, CDR2 FQNEAQ (reference sequence). With V trimmed by 5 bases and J by 5 bases, 10 bases remained unmatched. This CDR3 contains 16 residues. CDR3 sequence reads: CASSQVGTSSQNIQYF. The CDR3 DNA is TGTGCCAGCAGCCAGGTCGGGACTAGCTCCCAAAACATTCAGTACTTC.

J is TRBJ1-5 and V is TRBV3-1 (or the pseudogene TRBV3-2); no definite D call. Germline-derived CDR1 and CDR2 are LGHDT and YNNKEL (reference sequence). V lost 1 base, J lost 3 bases, and 4 bases lay in between. This CDR3 has 13 amino acids. The chain's CDR3 is CASSQGDNQPQHF. CDR3 nucleotides: TGTGCCAGCAGCCAAGGGGACAATCAGCCCCAGCATTTT.

The chain is built from TRBV11-2 and TRBJ1-5; a possible D gene is TRBD1 (5 bases). Germline lookup yields CDR1 SGHAT and CDR2 FQNNGV. V dropped 1 base and J dropped 5 bases, with 21 bases sitting between them. This CDR3 has 18 amino acids. The CDR3: CASSLGRSGPGLYQPQHF. Here the CDR3 DNA reads TGTGCCAGCAGCTTAGGCCGATCAGGGCCTGGCTTGTATCAGCCCCAGCATTTT.

This clone appeared a few times. The CDR3 nucleotides read TGTGCCAGCAACAACGACGGGCGGAACACCGGGGAGCTGTTTTTT. Translating it yields CASNNDGRNTGELFF. The chain uses TRBV5-4 and TRBJ2-2; D unclear. This CDR3 comprises 15 residues. Germline CDR1 and CDR2: SGHNT and YYREEE (reference sequence). V was cut by 6 bases and J by 1 base, with 13 bases left in between.

This clone is a singleton in its sample. V usage is TRBV19 and J usage is TRBJ2-2, with TRBD2 as a possible D gene (5 bases). The germline V gene has CDR1 LNHDA and CDR2 SQIVND (reference sequence). V was cut by 1 base and J by 4 bases, with 10 bases left in between. The CDR3 totals 15 residues. CDR3 amino acids: CASSIGAGATGELFF. The CDR3 DNA reads as TGTGCCAGTAGTATAGGTGCGGGTGCCACCGGGGAGCTGTTTTTT.

Turning to this clone: The sample holds other DNA sequences that translate to the same CDR3. V usage is TRBV19 and J usage is TRBJ2-1, with no clear D. The V and J ends lost 4 bases and 0 bases respectively, with 13 bases between them. The V gene's germline CDR1 is LNHDA and CDR2 SQIVND (reference sequence). CDR3 length equals 16 residues. In nucleotides, the CDR3 is TGTGCCAGTAGTAAAAACCCCGGGTCCTCCTACAATGAGCAGTTCTTC. This gives the protein CASSKNPGSSYNEQFF.

Only a few counts were recorded for this clone. This chain joins TRBV30 and TRBJ1-1, with D tentatively TRBD1 (5 bases). V lost 5 bases and J lost 1, with 14 bases in between. This CDR3 region has 14 residues. Germline lookup yields CDR1 GTSNPN and CDR2 SVGIG (reference sequence). The CDR3 spells CAWLKTTANTEAFF. Here the CDR3 DNA reads TGTGCCTGGTTGAAAACGACAGCGAACACTGAAGCTTTCTTT.

The chain joins TRBV7-3 to TRBJ2-5; 13 bases match TRBD2. CDR1 SGHTA and CDR2 FQGTGA come from the germline V gene. V gave up 3 bases and J gave up 13 bases; unmatched junction bases: 8. The CDR3 extends over 14 amino acids. CDR3 DNA: TGTGCCAGCAGCTTGGGGACTAGCGGGGCCCGCCTGTACTTC. As protein: CASSLGTSGARLYF.

This chain connects TRBV9 to TRBJ1-6; D possibly corresponds to TRBD1 (6 bases). Germline V CDR1 and CDR2: SGDLS, YYNGEE. The ends were cut back, 0 bases at V and 5 bases at J, with 9 bases in the middle. This CDR3 is built from 15 residues. CDR3 DNA sequence: TGTGCCAGCAGCGTAGCAGGACAGCATAATTCACCCCTCCACTTT. Its translation: CASSVAGQHNSPLHF.

This clone was observed a handful of times. The J gene is TRBJ2-1, the V gene TRBV18, with a possible D match to TRBD1 (5 bases). Trimming removed 0 bases from V and 0 bases from J, with 9 bases in between. The CDR3 has 16 amino acids. The germline gives CDR1 KGHSH, CDR2 LQKENI. The CDR3 DNA follows: TGTGCCAGCTCACCACCGGACAAATACTCCTACAATGAGCAGTTCTTC. Encoded protein: CASSPPDKYSYNEQFF.

The genes are TRBV5-1 and TRBJ2-1; 10 bases line up with TRBD2. V shed 4 bases, J shed 2 bases, and the junction held 9 bases outside the gene matches. From germline, CDR1 is SGHRS and CDR2 YFSETQ. CDR3 length: 17 amino acids. The CDR3, as DNA: TGCGCCAGCAGCCCGGGACTAGCGACGAGCCCCTACAATGAGCAGTTCTTC. Its translation: CASSPGLATSPYNEQFF.

This clone appeared once. The V call is TRBV9, the J call TRBJ2-7; TRBD2 might be the D (5 bases). Trimming stripped 3 bases from V and 4 bases from J, with 11 bases between. Per the germline V gene, CDR1 is SGDLS and CDR2 is YYNGEE. The CDR3 loop spans 13 amino acids. Written as DNA, the CDR3 is TGTGCCAGCAGCGAGGCCGGGGTTTACGAGCAGTACTTC. Encoded protein: CASSEAGVYEQYF.

The V and J genes are TRBV5-1 and TRBJ2-3; 12 nucleotides agree with TRBD2. CDR1 and CDR2 (germline): SGHRS, YFSETQ. The V segment lost 2 bases and the J segment 5 bases; nucleotides outside the gene matches: 15. The length of the CDR3 is 19 residues. CDR3 bases: TGCGCCAGCAGCTTTGGGGGTCGACTAGCGGGAGTGAAGGGAGATACGCAGTATTTT. Protein: CASSFGGRLAGVKGDTQYF.

The CDR3 spells CASSYSGQGSPLHF. The CDR3 DNA reads as TGTGCCAGCAGTTACTCGGGACAGGGATCACCCCTCCACTTT. The gene calls are TRBV6-6 and TRBJ1-6; 9 nucleotides match TRBD1. Germline assignment: CDR1 MNHNY and CDR2 SVGAGI (reference sequence). The V and J ends lost 0 bases and 10 bases, in that order; junction bases with no gene match: 1. This CDR3 contains 14 residues.

The rearrangement uses TRBV2 and TRBJ2-2; 10 nucleotides match TRBD1. This CDR3 contains 14 residues. CDR1 is SNHLY and CDR2 is FYNNEI in the germline V gene. The ends lost 9 bases at V and 2 bases at J; junction bases unmatched: 3. The CDR3 spells CARGTGVNTGELFF. DNA for the CDR3: TGTGCCAGGGGGACAGGGGTAAACACCGGGGAGCTGTTTTTT.

V gene TRBV2 combines with J gene TRBJ2-7, with TRBD1 as a possible D gene (6 bases). Germline V gives CDR1 SNHLY, CDR2 FYNNEI. The CDR3 has 13 residues. Deletions cut 6 bases from V and 1 base from J, with 10 bases between. CDR3 residues: CASSRDTSYEQYF. The CDR3 DNA sequence: TGTGCCAGCAGCCGGGACACTTCCTACGAGCAGTACTTC.

This chain joins TRBV11-3 and TRBJ2-2, with D hard to call. Germline V gene lookup returns CDR1 SGHNT and CDR2 YENEEA. The CDR3 length is 14 residues. V was clipped by 1 base and J by 9 bases, with 12 bases between them. The CDR3 coding sequence is TGTGCCAGCAGCTTAGGGGCTGCTGCCAGGGAGCTGTTTTTT. This translates into CASSLGAAARELFF.

The J gene is TRBJ2-2, the V gene TRBV15; D may match TRBD1 or TRBD2 (5 bases each). The CDR3 runs to 18 residues. CDR1 is LNHNV, CDR2 YYDKDF, per germline (reference sequence). V lost 0 bases and J 2 bases, leaving 16 bases between the germline ends. CDR3 nucleotides: TGTGCCACCAGCAGAGATCGGAGTGGGGGTCTAAACACCGGGGAGCTGTTTTTT. This translates into CATSRDRSGGLNTGELFF.

The chain couples TRBV6-5 to TRBJ1-4, with a possible D match to TRBD1 (5 bases). V lost 2 bases and J 2 bases, leaving 9 bases between the germline ends. Germline CDR1 and CDR2: MNHEY and SVGAGI. This CDR3 is 15 amino acids long. CDR3 amino acids: CASSYRGTTNEKLFF. CDR3 in DNA: TGTGCCAGCAGTTACCGAGGGACGACTAATGAAAAACTGTTTTTT.